Presented here are 15 T cell receptor beta chains from one specimen sequenced in a study of blood T cell repertoires in COVID-19. Sequencing used immunoSEQ multiplex PCR; TCRdb keeps in-frame clones, though not all of them. Of some 190,000 clones in the sample, about 83% were seen once. The sequenced sample consisted of PBMCs or T cells enriched from blood (not recorded which). These receptors were taken from a man in his forties with acute COVID-19.

The sample holds one count of this clone. This chain connects TRBV27 to TRBJ2-2; perhaps TRBD2 as D (6 bases). Per the germline V gene, CDR1 is MNHEY and CDR2 is SMNVEV (reference sequence). Trimming pared 4 bases from V and 7 bases from J, leaving 16 bases between. The CDR3 runs to 15 residues. In DNA, the CDR3 is TGTGCCAGCAGTTCCCCCGGGACTTACAGCGGGGAGCTGTTTTTT. Translating it yields CASSSPGTYSGELFF.

The CDR3 nucleotides are TGTGCCAGCAGCTCAACTAGCGGGAGGGACCATAACCTCGAGACCCAGTACTTC. The encoded protein is CASSSTSGRDHNLETQYF. The V gene is TRBV28, the J gene TRBJ2-5; TRBD2 matches 13 bases. This CDR3 region has 18 residues. Germline assignment: CDR1 MDHEN and CDR2 SYDVKM. J gave up 5 bases and V 6 bases, and 15 bases lay outside the gene matches.

The J gene is TRBJ2-1, the V gene TRBV18; perhaps TRBD2 as D (5 bases). V was pared by 1 base and J by 8 bases, with 15 bases between. Germline V lookup: CDR1 KGHSH, CDR2 LQKENI. The CDR3 totals 15 residues. CDR3 sequence: CASSPLGAVLDEQFF. CDR3 DNA sequence: TGTGCCAGCTCACCACTAGGAGCGGTACTAGATGAGCAGTTCTTC.

CDR3: CASSQTGGAGQPQHF. CDR3 DNA: TGCGCCAGCAGCCAGACAGGGGGCGCGGGACAGCCCCAGCATTTT. This rearrangement joins TRBV5-1 to TRBJ1-5; 10 bases map to TRBD1. Per germline, CDR1 SGHRS and CDR2 YFSETQ. The junction had 8 bases not matched to a gene; V was cut back by 4 bases and J by 7 bases. The CDR3 runs to 15 residues.

This chain links TRBV25-1 with TRBJ1-5; TRBD1 matches 11 bases. Germline lookup yields CDR1 MGHDK and CDR2 SYGVNS. V dropped 3 bases and J dropped 6; count of bases not matched to a gene: 4. This CDR3 contains 15 residues. The CDR3 coding sequence is TGTGCCAGCAGTGAGGACAGGGGGCTGCGTCAGCCCCAGCATTTT. This sequence encodes CASSEDRGLRQPQHF.

In its sample, this clone was seen a few times. This chain links TRBV30 with TRBJ1-6; D is unresolved. This CDR3 comprises 13 residues. Germline V gene data show CDR1 as GTSNPN and CDR2 as SVGIG (reference sequence). Trimming left V 3 bases short and J 13 bases short, with 16 bases between. The CDR3 loop is CAWRFNILAPLHF. The CDR3 DNA follows: TGTGCCTGGAGGTTCAATATTTTAGCGCCCCTCCACTTT.

The chain uses TRBV29-1 and TRBJ2-3; the match to TRBD2 covers 10 bases. This CDR3 contains 14 residues. V gave up 4 bases and J gave up 4 bases; unmatched junction bases: 5. The germline V gene has CDR1 SQVTM and CDR2 ANQGSEA. The CDR3 coding sequence is TGCAGCGTTGTGATAGCGGGAGGAGCAGATACGCAGTATTTT. This sequence encodes CSVVIAGGADTQYF.

The CDR3 spells CASSAAGGTDTQYF. The CDR3 region has the DNA TGTGCCAGCAGCGCAGCGGGAGGAACAGATACGCAGTATTTT. The chain combines TRBV11-2 with TRBJ2-3, with 9 bases lining up with TRBD2. The CDR3 loop spans 14 amino acids. J lost 3 bases, V lost 5 bases, and 3 bases had no gene match. The germline CDR1 and CDR2 sequences are SGHAT and FQNNGV.

The CDR3 sequence: CASSATGRSSYEQYF. The CDR3 DNA follows: TGTGCCAGTAGTGCCACAGGGAGAAGCTCCTACGAGCAGTACTTC. The rearrangement joins TRBV19 to TRBJ2-7; D is possibly TRBD1 (6 bases). Trimming took 5 bases from V and 0 from J, leaving 14 bases between them. CDR1 LNHDA and CDR2 SQIVND come from the germline V gene (reference sequence). The CDR3 loop spans 15 amino acids.

The chain recombines TRBV18 with TRBJ1-2; D may be TRBD1 (6 bases). The germline CDR1 and CDR2 sequences are KGHSH and LQKENI. The CDR3 totals 15 residues. The V end was cut by 2 bases, the J end by 4 bases, with 14 bases between. The CDR3 region is CASSPNWGQIYGYTF. For the CDR3, the DNA is TGTGCCAGCTCACCAAACTGGGGGCAGATCTATGGCTACACCTTC.

This sequence joins TRBV7-2 and TRBJ1-1, with 7 bases aligning to TRBD1. V lost 6 bases to trimming and J lost 6 bases; unmatched junction nucleotides: 7. Germline V gene sequence: CDR1 SGHTA, CDR2 FQGNSA. CDR3 length equals 13 residues. CDR3: CASSLTGRAEAFF. CDR3 DNA sequence: TGTGCCAGCAGTTTGACAGGGCGGGCTGAAGCTTTCTTT.

The chain is built from TRBV3-1 (or the pseudogene TRBV3-2) and TRBJ2-3; a possible D gene is TRBD1 (5 bases). This CDR3 is built from 15 residues. The germline V gene has CDR1 LGHDT and CDR2 YNNKEL (reference sequence). Trimming left V 4 bases short and J 2 bases short, with 13 bases between. The CDR3 bases are TGTGCCAGCAGCCCCGGTGGACATTACACAGATACGCAGTATTTT. It codes for CASSPGGHYTDTQYF.

The chain carries TRBV9 and TRBJ1-2; D might be TRBD1 (5 bases). V lost 2 bases and J 2 bases, leaving 16 bases between the germline ends. The CDR3 covers 16 residues. Germline loops: CDR1 SGDLS, CDR2 YYNGEE. The CDR3 loop reads CASSVSKDGGNYGYTF. CDR3 coding DNA: TGTGCCAGCAGCGTTTCGAAAGATGGGGGGAACTATGGCTACACCTTC.

V is TRBV9 and J is TRBJ2-5; 11 nucleotides line up with TRBD1. Germline V CDR1 and CDR2: SGDLS, YYNGEE. Trimming took 3 bases from V and 3 from J; bases not matched to a gene: 4. The CDR3 spans 15 residues. For the CDR3, the DNA is TGTGCCAGCAGCGCTAGGACAGGGGGCGAAGAGACCCAGTACTTC. Encoded protein: CASSARTGGEETQYF.

The chain employs TRBV18 and TRBJ2-7; D possibly corresponds to TRBD1 (5 bases). Germline V lookup: CDR1 KGHSH, CDR2 LQKENI. V lost 6 bases to trimming and J lost 6 bases, with 15 bases between them. The length of the CDR3 is 13 residues. The CDR3 nucleotides read TGTGCCAGCTCGCAAGGACAACCTCCCGAGCAGTACTTC. Translating gives CASSQGQPPEQYF.